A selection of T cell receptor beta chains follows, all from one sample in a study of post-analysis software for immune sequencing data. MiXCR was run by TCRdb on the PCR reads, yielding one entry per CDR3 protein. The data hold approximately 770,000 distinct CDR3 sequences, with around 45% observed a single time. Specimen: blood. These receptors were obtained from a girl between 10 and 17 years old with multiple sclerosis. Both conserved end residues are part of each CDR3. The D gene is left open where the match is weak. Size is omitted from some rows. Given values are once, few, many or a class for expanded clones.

CDR3 DNA: TGTGCCAGCAGTTACTCAAGTCTAGCGGTCTACAATGAGCAGTTCTTC
CDR3 protein: CASSYSSLAVYNEQFF
J gene: TRBJ2-1
D gene: TRBD2
V gene: TRBV6-5
clone size: few

CDR3 DNA: TGTGCCAGTAGTATAGGGCAGGGGGCTGCCTACGAGCAGTACTTC
CDR3 protein: CASSIGQGAAYEQYF
J gene: TRBJ2-7
D gene: TRBD1
V gene: TRBV19
clone size: -

CDR3 DNA: TGTGCCAGCAGTTTTCGACAGGGGGTAGTAGATGGCTACACCTTC
CDR3 protein: CASSFRQGVVDGYTF
J gene: TRBJ1-2
D gene: TRBD1
V gene: TRBV12-3/TRBV12-4
clone size: -

CDR3 DNA: TGTGCCAGCAGCTTAGAGAGTGAGCAGTTCTTC
CDR3 protein: CASSLESEQFF
J gene: TRBJ2-1
D gene: -
V gene: TRBV13
clone size: few

CDR3 DNA: TGTGCCAGCAGTCCCAATGGGGAGCAGTACTTC
CDR3 protein: CASSPNGEQYF
J gene: TRBJ2-7
D gene: -
V gene: TRBV28
clone size: few

CDR3 DNA: TGTGCCAGCAAAGGTGGTCTAGCGGCAAACACCGGGGAGCTGTTTTTT
CDR3 protein: CASKGGLAANTGELFF
J gene: TRBJ2-2
D gene: TRBD2
V gene: TRBV5-6
clone size: few

CDR3 DNA: TGCGCCAGCAGCCAAGGGAGGCAGGGGATCTACGAGCAGTTCTTC
CDR3 protein: CASSQGRQGIYEQFF
J gene: TRBJ2-1
D gene: -
V gene: TRBV4-3
clone size: -

CDR3 DNA: TGTGCCAGCAGCTTACTGGGACTACCAGTGGAGCAGTACTTC
CDR3 protein: CASSLLGLPVEQYF
J gene: TRBJ2-5
D gene: TRBD2
V gene: TRBV7-8
clone size: -

CDR3 DNA: TGTGCCAGCAGCGTAGCCGGGGGCAGTTTCTATGGCTACACCTTC
CDR3 protein: CASSVAGGSFYGYTF
J gene: TRBJ1-2
D gene: -
V gene: TRBV9
clone size: -

CDR3 DNA: TGTGCCAGCAGTTCGGGGTTCACCTACAATGAGCAGTTCTTC
CDR3 protein: CASSSGFTYNEQFF
J gene: TRBJ2-1
D gene: -
V gene: TRBV28
clone size: -

CDR3 DNA: TGTGCCAGCAGCCACGGGGCAGGGGAGCCCGTCTACGAGCAGTACTTC
CDR3 protein: CASSHGAGEPVYEQYF
J gene: TRBJ2-7
D gene: -
V gene: TRBV6-5
clone size: -

CDR3 DNA: TGTGCCAGCAGCCCAAAGCGGGGTCCTTACAATGAGCAGTTCTTC
CDR3 protein: CASSPKRGPYNEQFF
J gene: TRBJ2-1
D gene: TRBD2
V gene: TRBV6-5
clone size: -

CDR3 DNA: TGTGCCAGCAGCTTAGCGGGTGGGAGTTCCAATGAGCAGTTCTTC
CDR3 protein: CASSLAGGSSNEQFF
J gene: TRBJ2-1
D gene: -
V gene: TRBV7-9
clone size: -

CDR3 DNA: TGTGCCAGCAGTTACTTGGGGGCCGGGAACACTGAAGCTTTCTTT
CDR3 protein: CASSYLGAGNTEAFF
J gene: TRBJ1-1
D gene: -
V gene: TRBV6-5
clone size: -

CDR3 DNA: TGTGCCAGCAGCTCCTTGACTAGCGGGAGCTCCTACAATGAGCAGTTCTTC
CDR3 protein: CASSSLTSGSSYNEQFF
J gene: TRBJ2-1
D gene: TRBD2
V gene: TRBV5-6
clone size: -

CDR3 DNA: TGTGCCAGCACCCACCTCCAGGACAGGGGTTTGGGGCGCATGTTGGAGCAGTTCTTC
CDR3 protein: CASTHLQDRGLGRMLEQFF
J gene: TRBJ2-1
D gene: TRBD1
V gene: TRBV12-3/TRBV12-4
clone size: few

CDR3 DNA: TGTGCCAGCAGTTTAGGGAGCGCACCCACAGATACGCAGTATTTT
CDR3 protein: CASSLGSAPTDTQYF
J gene: TRBJ2-3
D gene: -
V gene: TRBV12-3/TRBV12-4
clone size: few

CDR3 DNA: TGTGCCAGCAGATTCCCGGGACTAGCGGGAGCGGGTGAGCAGTTCTTC
CDR3 protein: CASRFPGLAGAGEQFF
J gene: TRBJ2-1
D gene: TRBD2
V gene: TRBV7-3
clone size: -

CDR3 DNA: TGTGCCATCAGTGTTACAGGGGCCACTCCAAATAGGCAGTACTTC
CDR3 protein: CAISVTGATPNRQYF
J gene: TRBJ2-4
D gene: TRBD1
V gene: TRBV10-3
clone size: few

CDR3 DNA: TGCGCCAGCAGCCAGGGTTGGAGTGAAGCTTTCTTT
CDR3 protein: CASSQGWSEAFF
J gene: TRBJ1-1
D gene: -
V gene: TRBV4-3
clone size: -

CDR3 DNA: TGTGCCAGCAGCTTAGGGTCGGAGGGTGAGCAGTTCTTC
CDR3 protein: CASSLGSEGEQFF
J gene: TRBJ2-1
D gene: -
V gene: TRBV7-2
clone size: -

CDR3 DNA: TGCAGCGTGGGGGCACCGGGACTAGCGGGAGTCGTGACCGGGGAGCTGTTTTTT
CDR3 protein: CSVGAPGLAGVVTGELFF
J gene: TRBJ2-2
D gene: TRBD2
V gene: TRBV29-1
clone size: -

CDR3 DNA: TGTGCCAGCAGCTTATGGACACCATCCTACGAGCAGTACTTC
CDR3 protein: CASSLWTPSYEQYF
J gene: TRBJ2-7
D gene: -
V gene: TRBV7-6
clone size: few

CDR3 DNA: TGTGCCAGCAGCCCCGCCCTAGCTATCTACGAGCAGTACTTC
CDR3 protein: CASSPALAIYEQYF
J gene: TRBJ2-7
D gene: -
V gene: TRBV6-5
clone size: -

CDR3 DNA: TGTGCCAGCAGTCGGGCCTCTAGCACCAATGAGCAGTTCTTC
CDR3 protein: CASSRASSTNEQFF
J gene: TRBJ2-1
D gene: -
V gene: TRBV12-3/TRBV12-4
clone size: -

CDR3 DNA: TGCGCCAGCAGCTTGGGCGAGGTGCAGTTCTTC
CDR3 protein: CASSLGEVQFF
J gene: TRBJ2-1
D gene: -
V gene: TRBV5-1
clone size: few

CDR3 DNA: TGTGCCAGCAGCCCGGCGGACAGAGTCCAACCCTACGAGCAGTACTTC
CDR3 protein: CASSPADRVQPYEQYF
J gene: TRBJ2-7
D gene: -
V gene: TRBV7-3
clone size: few

CDR3 DNA: TGCAGCGTTGAAGACCCGTTGATGGGCTCCTACGAGCAGTACTTC
CDR3 protein: CSVEDPLMGSYEQYF
J gene: TRBJ2-7
D gene: -
V gene: TRBV29-1
clone size: -

CDR3 DNA: TGTGCCAGCAGTTACGTCTTAGTCCTGCCCCAGCATTTT
CDR3 protein: CASSYVLVLPQHF
J gene: TRBJ1-5
D gene: -
V gene: TRBV6-5
clone size: -